Below, 6 T cell receptor beta chains from the same sample are listed, as sequenced in a study of T-cell memory formation after mild COVID-19 (dated by TCRdb to the early 2020s). Library preparation used 5' RACE. The sequencer was an Illumina NovaSeq 6000. TCRdb passed the public sequencing reads through fastp at Q25 and MiXCR, retaining productive beta sequences. Each entry merges the rows of one CDR3 protein and shows their most common DNA and genes. Present in this sample are some 330,000 distinct CDR3 sequences, around a fifth of which were seen just once. Around an eighth of the sample lies in the top ten. The sequenced sample consisted of PBMCs or a T cell subset sorted from them (not recorded which). The source is an adult woman who had mild COVID-19 (a few samples of this study predate the infection). The sample titles of this study are shuffled in the database, so cell type and time point are left out; the donor was told from shared clones.

The rearrangement joins TRBV13 to TRBJ2-3; D may be TRBD1 or TRBD2 (5 bases each). The V and J ends lost 5 bases and 7 bases respectively, with 22 bases between them. Germline loops: CDR1 PRHDT, CDR2 FYEKMQ (reference sequence). This CDR3 comprises 16 residues. CDR3 DNA sequence: TGTGCCAGCAGCAATCCGGGACGGCCTTTAACGAATACGCAGTATTTT. Translated, it gives CASSNPGRPLTNTQYF.

J is TRBJ2-1 and V is TRBV2; D unresolved. The CDR3 length is 13 residues. Trimming took off 2 bases at V and 5 bases at J, with 7 bases between the two ends. The germline CDR1 and CDR2 sequences are SNHLY and FYNNEI. DNA of the CDR3: TGTGCCAGCAGTGAACAGACCCACAATGAGCAGTTCTTC. It encodes CASSEQTHNEQFF. The full variable domain, completed using reference TRBV2 and TRBJ2-1, is EPEVTQTPSHQVTQMGQEVILRCVPISNHLYFYWYRQILGQKVEFLVSFYNNEISEKSEIFDDQFSVERPDGSNFTLKIRSTKLEDSAMYFCASSEQTHNEQFFGPGTRLTVL.

This clonotype was observed a few times. J is TRBJ2-2 and V is TRBV20-1; TRBD2 agrees at 12 bases. Germline CDR1 reads DFQATT; CDR2 reads SNEGSKA (reference sequence). The V segment lost 7 bases and the J segment 4 bases; nucleotides outside the gene matches: 13. The CDR3 is 17 amino acids. The CDR3 loop is CSVTAPSSGRVTGELFF. CDR3 nucleotides: TGCAGTGTTACCGCTCCCTCTAGCGGGAGGGTCACCGGGGAGCTGTTTTTT.

This clonotype came up a few times. The chain is built from TRBV7-9 and TRBJ2-5, with TRBD1 matching over 9 bases. In germline, CDR1 is SEHNR, CDR2 FQNEAQ (reference sequence). Losses at the gene ends were 5 bases for V and 5 bases for J; bases not matched to a gene: 9. The length of the CDR3 is 15 residues. The CDR3 sequence: CASSHRDRAMETQYF. The CDR3 nucleotides read TGTGCCAGCAGCCACCGGGACAGGGCGATGGAGACCCAGTACTTC. Full variable domain (remainder filled in from reference TRBV7-9 and TRBJ2-5): DTGVSQNPRHKITKRGQNVTFRCDPISEHNRLYWYRQTLGQGPEFLTYFQNEAQLEKSRLLSDRFSAERPKGSFSTLEIQRTEQGDSAMYLCASSHRDRAMETQYFGPGTRLLVL.

The J gene is TRBJ2-1, the V gene TRBV6-5; D is unresolved. CDR1 and CDR2 (germline): MNHEY, SVGAGI. The CDR3 extends over 15 amino acids. The ends were cut back, 6 bases at V and 6 bases at J, with 18 bases in the middle. CDR3 nucleotides: TGTGCCAGCAGATACCAAAAGGACGTGCCCAATGAGCAGTTCTTC. It encodes CASRYQKDVPNEQFF.

This clonotype was seen more than once but under ten times. V gene TRBV24-1 combines with J gene TRBJ2-1, with D unresolved. The CDR3 loop spans 13 amino acids. Trimming removed 4 bases from V and 6 bases from J, with 9 bases in between. The germline gives CDR1 KGHDR, CDR2 SFDVKD. In DNA, the CDR3 is TGTGCCACCAGTGACTATGACCTCAATGAGCAGTTCTTC. Translation: CATSDYDLNEQFF.